Listed below are T cell receptor beta chains from one sample, sequenced in a study of T cells in Graves' hyperthyroidism and ophthalmopathy. TCRdb fed the multiplex PCR reads into MiXCR, producing one record per CDR3 protein. The sample yields 300,000 to 450,000 distinct CDR3 sequences, about 14% seen once. The source material was blood. These TCRs come from a woman in her fifties or sixties with Graves' hyperthyroidism. The CDR3 runs from the conserved cysteine through the conserved F or W. Each record gives: clone size, CDR3 length, D gene, J gene, V gene, CDR3 protein, CDR3 DNA. A D gene is named only where the DNA matches it firmly. Size values are once, few and many counts, or a class for expanded clones, and some rows have none.

clone size: many
CDR3 length: 15
D gene: TRBD1
J gene: TRBJ1-5
V gene: TRBV2
CDR3 protein: CASSGDRGWSQPQHF
CDR3 DNA: TGTGCCAGCAGTGGGGACAGGGGATGGAGTCAGCCCCAGCATTTT

clone size: many
CDR3 length: 12
D gene: NA
J gene: TRBJ2-7
V gene: TRBV11-3
CDR3 protein: CASSLSLYEQYF
CDR3 DNA: TGTGCCAGCAGCTTATCTCTCTACGAGCAGTACTTC

clone size: NA
CDR3 length: 12
D gene: TRBD1
J gene: TRBJ2-5
V gene: TRBV11-2
CDR3 protein: CASSRDRGTRYF
CDR3 DNA: TGTGCCAGCAGCCGCGACAGGGGGACCAGGTACTTC

clone size: NA
CDR3 length: 12
D gene: TRBD1
J gene: TRBJ2-7
V gene: TRBV30
CDR3 protein: CACETGAREQYF
CDR3 DNA: TGTGCCTGCGAGACAGGGGCGAGGGAGCAGTACTTC

clone size: few
CDR3 length: 14
D gene: TRBD1
J gene: TRBJ1-5
V gene: TRBV19
CDR3 protein: CASSTNDRGEPQHF
CDR3 DNA: TGTGCCAGTAGTACAAACGACAGGGGAGAGCCCCAGCATTTT

clone size: many
CDR3 length: 15
D gene: NA
J gene: TRBJ2-1
V gene: TRBV5-1
CDR3 protein: CASSGDTSSYNEQFF
CDR3 DNA: TGCGCCAGCAGCGGAGACACGAGCTCCTACAATGAGCAGTTCTTC

clone size: many
CDR3 length: 15
D gene: NA
J gene: TRBJ2-5
V gene: TRBV3-1
CDR3 protein: CASSHGPTVQETQYF
CDR3 DNA: TGTGCCAGCAGCCATGGCCCGACAGTCCAAGAGACCCAGTACTTC

clone size: few
CDR3 length: 15
D gene: TRBD1
J gene: TRBJ1-3
V gene: TRBV11-3
CDR3 protein: CASAFGTGSGNTIYF
CDR3 DNA: TGTGCCAGCGCTTTCGGGACAGGTTCAGGAAACACCATATATTTT

clone size: many
CDR3 length: 14
D gene: NA
J gene: TRBJ1-2
V gene: TRBV7-9
CDR3 protein: CASSLGDFTRGYTF
CDR3 DNA: TGTGCCAGCAGCTTAGGTGACTTCACGCGGGGCTACACCTTC

clone size: few
CDR3 length: 13
D gene: TRBD1
J gene: TRBJ2-7
V gene: TRBV6-9
CDR3 protein: CASRAETGGEQYF
CDR3 DNA: TGTGCCAGCAGAGCCGAGACAGGGGGCGAGCAGTACTTC

clone size: many
CDR3 length: 12
D gene: NA
J gene: TRBJ2-7
V gene: TRBV11-3
CDR3 protein: CASMGLTYEQYF
CDR3 DNA: TGTGCCAGCATGGGGCTGACCTACGAGCAGTACTTC

clone size: NA
CDR3 length: 16
D gene: NA
J gene: TRBJ2-5
V gene: TRBV5-6
CDR3 protein: CASSLPGDFSEETQYF
CDR3 DNA: TGTGCCAGCAGCTTGCCAGGGGACTTTAGCGAAGAGACCCAGTACTTC

clone size: NA
CDR3 length: 14
D gene: NA
J gene: TRBJ2-7
V gene: TRBV18
CDR3 protein: CASSSGTEAYEQYF
CDR3 DNA: TGTGCCAGCTCATCCGGGACCGAGGCCTACGAGCAGTACTTC

clone size: many
CDR3 length: 13
D gene: NA
J gene: TRBJ2-1
V gene: TRBV30
CDR3 protein: CAWSNWGYNEQFF
CDR3 DNA: TGTGCCTGGAGTAACTGGGGCTACAATGAGCAGTTCTTC

clone size: few
CDR3 length: 15
D gene: NA
J gene: TRBJ2-7
V gene: TRBV27
CDR3 protein: CASSLLQGRNYEQYF
CDR3 DNA: TGTGCCAGCAGTTTATTACAGGGAAGGAACTACGAGCAGTACTTC

clone size: NA
CDR3 length: 13
D gene: NA
J gene: TRBJ2-2
V gene: TRBV7-8
CDR3 protein: CASSQGQSGELFF
CDR3 DNA: TGTGCCAGCAGCCAAGGACAGTCCGGGGAGCTGTTTTTT

clone size: many
CDR3 length: 15
D gene: TRBD2
J gene: TRBJ2-1
V gene: TRBV12-3/TRBV12-4
CDR3 protein: CASSLSGSTVGEQFF
CDR3 DNA: TGTGCCAGCAGTTTGAGCGGGAGTACGGTGGGTGAGCAGTTCTTC

clone size: few
CDR3 length: 14
D gene: TRBD2
J gene: TRBJ2-1
V gene: TRBV20-1
CDR3 protein: CSAAIAGERNEQFF
CDR3 DNA: TGCAGTGCAGCGATAGCGGGAGAGCGCAATGAGCAGTTCTTC

clone size: many
CDR3 length: 15
D gene: NA
J gene: TRBJ2-7
V gene: TRBV6-6
CDR3 protein: CASSYSFTWKYEQYF
CDR3 DNA: TGTGCCAGCAGTTACTCGTTCACATGGAAATACGAGCAGTACTTC

clone size: many
CDR3 length: 16
D gene: TRBD2
J gene: TRBJ2-1
V gene: TRBV28
CDR3 protein: CASRPPVAGAHNEQFF
CDR3 DNA: TGTGCCAGCAGACCGCCTGTAGCGGGAGCCCACAATGAGCAGTTCTTC

clone size: many
CDR3 length: 17
D gene: TRBD2
J gene: TRBJ2-1
V gene: TRBV24-1
CDR3 protein: CATSDGLAGGGNNEQFF
CDR3 DNA: TGTGCCACCAGTGATGGACTAGCGGGAGGAGGGAACAATGAGCAGTTCTTC

clone size: few
CDR3 length: 11
D gene: NA
J gene: TRBJ2-5
V gene: TRBV11-2
CDR3 protein: CASRMGETQYF
CDR3 DNA: TGTGCCAGCAGAATGGGGGAGACCCAGTACTTC

clone size: NA
CDR3 length: 14
D gene: TRBD1
J gene: TRBJ2-1
V gene: TRBV6-1
CDR3 protein: CASNKGQVYGEQFF
CDR3 DNA: TGTGCCAGCAATAAAGGACAGGTATACGGTGAGCAGTTCTTC

clone size: few
CDR3 length: 14
D gene: TRBD1
J gene: TRBJ2-2
V gene: TRBV20-1
CDR3 protein: CSAKSAGGTGELFF
CDR3 DNA: TGCAGTGCCAAAAGCGCAGGGGGCACCGGGGAGCTGTTTTTT

clone size: NA
CDR3 length: 10
D gene: NA
J gene: TRBJ1-2
V gene: TRBV7-9
CDR3 protein: CASSSDLSPF
CDR3 DNA: TGTGCCAGCAGCTCCGACCTCTCACCCTTC

clone size: many
CDR3 length: 15
D gene: NA
J gene: TRBJ1-5
V gene: TRBV2
CDR3 protein: CASIRDAGSNQPQHF
CDR3 DNA: TGTGCCAGCATTCGGGACGCGGGAAGCAATCAGCCCCAGCATTTT

clone size: few
CDR3 length: 13
D gene: TRBD2
J gene: TRBJ2-3
V gene: TRBV19
CDR3 protein: CASKAGGTDTQYF
CDR3 DNA: TGTGCCAGTAAAGCGGGAGGCACAGATACGCAGTATTTT

clone size: once
CDR3 length: 15
D gene: NA
J gene: TRBJ2-2
V gene: TRBV7-9
CDR3 protein: CASSPRGGRIGELFF
CDR3 DNA: TGTGCCAGCAGCCCCCGCGGAGGTAGAATTGGGGAGCTGTTTTTT

clone size: many
CDR3 length: 14
D gene: NA
J gene: TRBJ2-1
V gene: TRBV20-1
CDR3 protein: CSARVSGRYNEQFF
CDR3 DNA: TGCAGTGCTAGAGTGAGCGGACGATACAATGAGCAGTTCTTC

clone size: NA
CDR3 length: 17
D gene: NA
J gene: TRBJ2-1
V gene: TRBV20-1
CDR3 protein: CSARESGFGRVYNEQFF
CDR3 DNA: TGCAGTGCTAGAGAGTCAGGGTTCGGGAGAGTCTACAATGAGCAGTTCTTC

clone size: many
CDR3 length: 15
D gene: TRBD2
J gene: TRBJ2-1
V gene: TRBV7-9
CDR3 protein: CASSYGTSGFDEQFF
CDR3 DNA: TGTGCCAGCAGCTACGGGACTAGCGGGTTCGATGAGCAGTTCTTC

clone size: few
CDR3 length: 15
D gene: NA
J gene: TRBJ2-7
V gene: TRBV19
CDR3 protein: CASSAEGIPGREQYF
CDR3 DNA: TGTGCCAGTAGTGCGGAGGGGATACCGGGGCGCGAGCAGTACTTC

clone size: NA
CDR3 length: 16
D gene: NA
J gene: TRBJ2-7
V gene: TRBV11-2
CDR3 protein: CASSLDRVPVGHEQYF
CDR3 DNA: TGTGCCAGCAGCTTAGATCGGGTACCCGTAGGCCACGAGCAGTACTTC

clone size: many
CDR3 length: 11
D gene: NA
J gene: TRBJ1-2
V gene: TRBV30
CDR3 protein: CAWDGNYGYTF
CDR3 DNA: TGTGCCTGGGACGGGAACTATGGCTACACCTTC

clone size: NA
CDR3 length: 13
D gene: TRBD1
J gene: TRBJ1-1
V gene: TRBV19
CDR3 protein: CASSGDRVSEAFF
CDR3 DNA: TGTGCCAGTAGTGGGGACAGGGTTTCTGAAGCTTTCTTT

clone size: few
CDR3 length: 15
D gene: NA
J gene: TRBJ1-2
V gene: TRBV4-1
CDR3 protein: CASSQDSGFRDGYTF
CDR3 DNA: TGCGCCAGCAGCCAAGATTCTGGATTTAGGGATGGTTACACCTTC

clone size: NA
CDR3 length: 11
D gene: TRBD2
J gene: TRBJ2-1
V gene: TRBV6-5
CDR3 protein: CASSWGGKEFF
CDR3 DNA: TGTGCCAGCAGTTGGGGAGGGAAGGAGTTCTTC

clone size: NA
CDR3 length: 16
D gene: TRBD2
J gene: TRBJ2-3
V gene: TRBV13
CDR3 protein: CASSLRTSGSLYTQYF
CDR3 DNA: TGTGCCAGCAGCTTAAGGACTAGCGGGAGTTTATATACGCAGTATTTT

clone size: many
CDR3 length: 17
D gene: NA
J gene: TRBJ1-2
V gene: TRBV19
CDR3 protein: CASSPKRPYSGPYGYTF
CDR3 DNA: TGTGCCAGTAGTCCGAAACGACCGTACTCGGGGCCCTATGGCTACACCTTC

clone size: many
CDR3 length: 14
D gene: NA
J gene: TRBJ1-1
V gene: TRBV3-1
CDR3 protein: CASSQRKGELEAFF
CDR3 DNA: TGTGCCAGCAGCCAAAGGAAAGGAGAGCTCGAAGCTTTCTTT